The rows below give T cell receptor beta chains drawn from one sample of a study of patients and donors after allogeneic stem cell transplantation. TCRdb ran MiXCR on the RT-PCR reads and lists one entry per CDR3 protein. The sample lists 410,000 or so distinct CDR3 sequences, 16% seen once, with 6% to 8% in the top ten. Material: blood, either unsorted or a sorted T cell fraction (not recorded which). These TCRs come from a human donor who was either an allogeneic HSCT recipient or a stem cell or donor lymphocyte infusion donor (not recorded which). It is not recorded whose cells these are; they may come from a transplant donor. Each CDR3 is given with its conserved first and last residue. Fields, in order: D gene, clone size, V gene, J gene, CDR3 protein, CDR3 DNA. D genes are given only for firm matches. Expanded clones get a size class; other rows say once, few or many, or leave the size out.

>TRBD2|.|TRBV29-1|TRBJ2-1
CSSSREFEQFF
TGCAGCTCCTCGCGGGAGTTTGAGCAGTTCTTC
>.|few|TRBV11-3|TRBJ2-1
CASSLSGASSSYNEQFF
TGTGCCAGCAGCTTAAGTGGTGCGTCGAGCTCCTACAATGAGCAGTTCTTC
>TRBD2|.|TRBV4-2|TRBJ2-3
CASNPSLAGGTDTQYF
TGTGCCAGCAACCCTAGTCTAGCGGGGGGCACAGATACGCAGTATTTT
>TRBD2|few|TRBV18|TRBJ2-5
CASSLDRLAGETQYF
TGTGCCAGCTCACTCGACCGACTAGCGGGAGAGACCCAGTACTTC
>.|.|TRBV20-1|TRBJ2-7
CSARGGRDSYEQYF
TGCAGTGCTAGGGGGGGCCGGGACTCCTACGAGCAGTACTTC
>TRBD2|.|TRBV18|TRBJ2-1
CATHLGLAGHEQFF
TGTGCCACGCATTTGGGACTAGCGGGTCATGAGCAGTTCTTC
>.|.|TRBV2|TRBJ1-5
CASKRAPEQPQHF
TGTGCCAGCAAAAGGGCCCCCGAGCAGCCCCAGCATTTT
>TRBD1|many|TRBV12-3/TRBV12-4|TRBJ1-4
CASSRTGKSNEKLFF
TGTGCCAGCAGTCGGACAGGGAAATCTAATGAAAAACTGTTTTTT
>.|few|TRBV30|TRBJ1-1
CAWSVGPTMNTEAFF
TGTGCCTGGAGTGTGGGGCCCACCATGAACACTGAAGCTTTCTTT
>.|many|TRBV12-3/TRBV12-4|TRBJ2-5
CASSFMGGTQYF
TGTGCCAGCAGTTTCATGGGTGGGACCCAGTACTTC
>TRBD1|.|TRBV18|TRBJ2-7
CASSLKRGTGVTIPYEQYF
TGTGCCAGCTCACTAAAAAGGGGGACAGGGGTCACTATCCCCTACGAGCAGTACTTC
>.|few|TRBV6-2/TRBV6-3|TRBJ2-1
CASRADGFNEQFF
TGTGCCAGCAGAGCTGACGGATTCAATGAGCAGTTCTTC
>.|.|TRBV7-3|TRBJ2-7
CASSPHRLYEQYF
TGTGCCAGCAGCCCGCACAGGCTATACGAGCAGTACTTC
>TRBD2|many|TRBV2|TRBJ2-1
CASRLRASGGPNEQFF
TGTGCCAGCAGGCTCAGGGCTAGCGGGGGACCCAATGAGCAGTTCTTC
>TRBD1|few|TRBV6-5|TRBJ1-1
CASSVAGTETFF
TGTGCCAGCAGCGTAGCAGGGACAGAGACTTTCTTT
>.|few|TRBV7-9|TRBJ2-6
CASSLMGPLAGANVLTF
TGTGCCAGCAGCTTAATGGGACCGCTCGCGGGAGCCAACGTCCTGACTTTC
>TRBD1|few|TRBV11-3|TRBJ1-6
CASSLDGKGASPLHF
TGTGCCAGCAGCTTAGATGGGAAGGGGGCTTCACCCCTCCACTTT
>.|.|TRBV20-1|TRBJ2-7
CSAAGPRVYEQYF
TGCAGTGCTGCTGGACCAAGAGTCTACGAGCAGTACTTC
>.|.|TRBV3-1|TRBJ1-1
CASSLEKTRYTEAFF
TGTGCCAGCAGCCTCGAAAAGACAAGATACACTGAAGCTTTCTTT
>.|.|TRBV5-1|TRBJ2-7
CASSIGASYEQYF
TGCGCCAGCAGCATCGGGGCTTCCTACGAGCAGTACTTC
>TRBD1|.|TRBV3-1|TRBJ2-2
CASSQVRTGATGELFF
TGTGCCAGCAGCCAAGTTCGGACAGGGGCGACCGGGGAGCTGTTTTTT
>.|.|TRBV5-1|TRBJ1-1
CASSPRQVKVTEAFF
TGCGCCAGCAGCCCGAGACAGGTCAAAGTCACTGAAGCTTTCTTT
>TRBD1|few|TRBV6-1|TRBJ2-7
CASSEDRDYEQYF
TGTGCCAGCAGCGAGGACAGGGACTACGAGCAGTACTTC
>.|.|TRBV11-3|TRBJ2-1
CASSLDFSGGLYNEQFF
TGTGCCAGCAGCTTAGATTTCTCCGGGGGGCTGTACAATGAGCAGTTCTTC
>.|few|TRBV5-1|TRBJ2-2
CASSLEVLPHTGELFF
TGCGCCAGCAGCTTGGAGGTCCTTCCCCACACCGGGGAGCTGTTTTTT
>.|few|TRBV5-1|TRBJ1-2
CASSPGRTGGYTF
TGCGCCAGCAGCCCAGGACGGACGGGTGGCTACACCTTC